The 30 T cell receptor beta chains in this list originate from one sample, sequenced in a study of T cell repertoires in cytomegalovirus infection. Their target antigens are unknown. TCRdb independently ran MiXCR on the reads; one entry per CDR3 protein. The top ten clones hold roughly three quarters of a sample with under 90,000 distinct CDR3 sequences, approximately 22% of them seen once. Sequences were obtained from PBMCs, sequenced either directly or after in vitro stimulation (not recorded which). These receptors were obtained from a human donor in good health (CMV status not recorded). Some clones in this sample may be carry-over from other donors' samples.

This clonotype has at least ten counts. The chain joins TRBV7-2 to TRBJ2-7; the D is unclear. The CDR3 length is 13 residues. Trimming took off 2 bases at V and 4 bases at J, with 9 bases between the two ends. CDR1 is SGHTA and CDR2 is FQGNSA in the germline V gene. The CDR3 region has the DNA TGTGCCAGCAGCTTAAGCTCTGGGTACGAGCAGTACTTC. Translated: CASSLSSGYEQYF. The whole variable domain, filled in from reference TRBV7-2 and TRBJ2-7, reads GAGVSQSPSNKVTEKGKDVELRCDPISGHTALYWYRQSLGQGLEFLIYFQGNSAPDKSGLPSDRFSAERTGGSVSTLTIQRTQQEDSAVYLCASSLSSGYEQYFGPGTRLTVT.

The J gene is TRBJ2-2, the V gene TRBV9, with 9 bases that match TRBD2. This CDR3 spans 17 amino acids. Germline-derived CDR1 and CDR2 are SGDLS and YYNGEE. The ends lost 0 bases at V and 7 bases at J; junction bases unmatched: 10. The CDR3 coding sequence is TGTGCCAGCAGCGTAGCTACGGCGGGAGGGCCGGGCGGGGAGCTGTTTTTT. Encoded protein: CASSVATAGGPGGELFF. Using reference TRBV9 and TRBJ2-2 for the parts outside the CDR3, the full variable domain is DSGVTQTPKHLITATGQRVTLRCSPRSGDLSVYWYQQSLDQGLQFLIQYYNGEERAKGNILERFSAQQFPDLHSELNLSSLELGDSALYFCASSVATAGGPGGELFFGEGSRLTVL.

Details on this clonotype: This may stem from a read error, because a much larger clone lies one nucleotide away. The rearrangement joins TRBV7-2 to TRBJ2-4, with D possibly being TRBD1 (6 bases). The CDR3 runs 17 residues. Germline CDR1 SGHTA, CDR2 FQGNSA. CDR3 DNA: TGTGCCAGCAGCTTCGGCAGGGGTCTGTTAGCCAAAAACACTCAGTACTTC. It is translated as CASSFGRGLLAKNTQYF. The entire variable domain, with the rest obtained from reference TRBV7-2 and TRBJ2-4, is as follows: GAGVSQSPSNKVTEKGKDVELRCDPISGHTALYWYRQSLGQGLEFLIYFQGNSAPDKSGLPSDRFSAERTGGSVSTLTIQRTQQEDSAVYLCASSFGRGLLAKNTQYFGAGTRLSVL.

This chain uses TRBV5-1 with TRBJ2-5, with TRBD1 matching over 7 bases. Germline CDR1 SGHRS, CDR2 YFSETQ. V lost 4 bases and J lost 2; bases outside the gene matches: 5. This CDR3 region has 14 residues. CDR3 loop: CASSPGQLQETQYF. In DNA form, the CDR3 reads TGCGCCAGCAGCCCGGGACAGTTGCAAGAGACCCAGTACTTC.

V gene TRBV6-2 or TRBV6-3 combines with J gene TRBJ1-1; unclear D gene. Per the germline V gene, CDR1 is MNHEY and CDR2 is SVGEGT. V lost 5 bases and J 2 bases, leaving 12 bases between the germline ends. The CDR3 is 14 amino acids. CDR3 nucleotide sequence: TGTGCCAGCAGTCGAGAGACGGGAAACACTGAAGCTTTCTTT. Translating it yields CASSRETGNTEAFF.

This clonotype was seen at least ten times. J is TRBJ2-1 and V is TRBV4-3; TRBD2 agrees at 7 bases. In germline, CDR1 is LGHNA, CDR2 YSLEER. The CDR3 spans 15 residues. Germline trimming cut 1 base from V and 3 bases from J; bases unmatched to any gene: 3. In DNA, the CDR3 is TGCGCCAGCAGCCAAGTAGCTAGCGGCTACAATGAGCAGTTCTTC. Its translation is CASSQVASGYNEQFF.

This clonotype was seen a handful of times. The chain uses TRBV15 and TRBJ2-1; D assignment may be TRBD1 or TRBD2 (6 bases each). This CDR3 contains 19 residues. Per germline, CDR1 LNHNV and CDR2 YYDKDF (reference sequence). Trimming pared 0 bases from V and 0 bases from J, leaving 18 bases between. DNA of the CDR3: TGTGCCACCAGCAGAGAAGCAGGGGCGGGACTCCGCTCCTACAATGAGCAGTTCTTC. Encoded protein: CATSREAGAGLRSYNEQFF.

This clonotype was seen repeatedly, ten times or more. The CDR3 DNA follows: TGTGCCAGCACCCCGGGAGATACGCAGTATTTT. It yields the protein CASTPGDTQYF. The gene calls are TRBV7-8 and TRBJ2-3; D uncertain. The CDR3 is 11 amino acids. Germline assignment: CDR1 SGHVS and CDR2 FQNEAQ. V was trimmed by 7 bases and J by 5 bases, leaving 7 bases between them. Using reference TRBV7-8 and TRBJ2-3 for the parts outside the CDR3, the full variable domain is GAGVSQSPRYKVAKRGQDVALRCDPISGHVSLFWYQQALGQGPEFLTYFQNEAQLDKSGLPSDRFFAERPEGSVSTLKIQRTQQEDSAVYLCASTPGDTQYFGPGTRLTVL.

The rearrangement joins TRBV30 to TRBJ2-3; D may be TRBD1 or TRBD2 (5 bases each). In germline, CDR1 is GTSNPN, CDR2 SVGIG (reference sequence). The V and J ends lost 4 bases and 3 bases respectively, with 8 bases between them. The CDR3 loop spans 12 amino acids. The CDR3, as DNA: TGTGCCTGGAACGAGGGGACAGATACGCAGTATTTT. It translates to CAWNEGTDTQYF.

This clonotype was detected a few times. The chain joins TRBV2 to TRBJ2-3; no reliable D call. CDR3 length: 15 residues. The V end was cut by 3 bases, the J end by 1 base, with 11 bases between. Germline V gene data show CDR1 as SNHLY and CDR2 as FYNNEI. The CDR3: CASSEAAVRTDTQYF. The CDR3 DNA sequence: TGTGCCAGCAGTGAGGCAGCCGTTCGCACAGATACGCAGTATTTT.

The chain uses TRBV2 and TRBJ2-1; tentatively, D is TRBD2 (6 bases). The CDR3 runs to 18 residues. CDR1 and CDR2 from the germline V gene are SNHLY and FYNNEI. V gave up 2 bases and J gave up 2 bases, with 19 bases separating them. CDR3 sequence reads: CASSERRDGSDAYNEQFF. DNA for the CDR3: TGTGCCAGCAGTGAAAGGAGGGACGGGAGTGATGCCTACAATGAGCAGTTCTTC.

This chain connects TRBV20-1 to TRBJ1-3; D ambiguous. There are 13 residues in the CDR3. Germline lookup yields CDR1 DFQATT and CDR2 SNEGSKA (reference sequence). Trimming stripped 1 base from V and 2 bases from J, with 6 bases between. CDR3 region: CSARGGPGNTIYF. CDR3 in DNA: TGCAGTGCTAGAGGAGGGCCTGGAAACACCATATATTTT.

This clonotype was recorded many times. The genes are TRBV7-2 and TRBJ1-1; D may be TRBD1 (5 bases). This CDR3 contains 15 residues. CDR1 SGHTA and CDR2 FQGNSA come from the germline V gene. Trimming stripped 2 bases from V and 4 bases from J, with 14 bases between. CDR3 protein: CASSLSSWGITEAFF. The CDR3 bases are TGTGCCAGCAGCTTAAGTTCTTGGGGGATCACTGAAGCTTTCTTT.

This clonotype has a count of ten or more. J is TRBJ2-7 and V is TRBV7-2, with D unresolved. V lost 1 base and J lost 1, with 11 bases in between. This CDR3 contains 15 residues. Germline V gives CDR1 SGHTA, CDR2 FQGNSA. CDR3 loop: CASSLGSGKSYEQYV. In nucleotides, the CDR3 is TGTGCCAGCAGCTTAGGTTCGGGCAAGTCCTACGAGCAGTACGTC.

The chain has TRBV10-2 and TRBJ2-7; 7 bases are shared with TRBD1. The CDR3 runs 14 residues. Looked up from germline, CDR1 is WSHSY and CDR2 is SAAADI. After removal of 6 bases from V and 2 bases from J, the junction contained 7 bases not matched to a gene. The CDR3: CASSGTGETYEQYF. The CDR3 bases are TGCGCCAGCAGCGGCACAGGGGAGACCTACGAGCAGTACTTC.

CDR3 region: CASSLSGFLNQPQHF. CDR3 bases: TGTGCCAGCAGTTTATCAGGGTTCCTCAATCAGCCCCAGCATTTT. This sequence joins TRBV27 and TRBJ1-5; D is unresolved. Trimming cost V 0 bases and J 3 bases, with 9 bases left between them. This CDR3 comprises 15 residues. Germline V gives CDR1 MNHEY, CDR2 SMNVEV (reference sequence).

This chain links TRBV9 with TRBJ2-1; 9 nucleotides line up with TRBD2. With 3 bases clipped from V and 6 bases from J, the junction kept 7 bases outside the gene matches. This CDR3 comprises 15 residues. Per the germline V gene, CDR1 is SGDLS and CDR2 is YYNGEE. The CDR3 DNA sequence: TGTGCCAGCAGCGATGTTAGCGGGAGTGGCAATGAGCAGTTCTTC. It encodes CASSDVSGSGNEQFF.

The V call is TRBV6-2 or TRBV6-3, the J call TRBJ1-2, with D hard to call. Trimming took off 6 bases at V and 4 bases at J, with 12 bases between the two ends. Germline V lookup: CDR1 MNHEY, CDR2 SVGEGT. This CDR3 spans 13 amino acids. This CDR3 reads CASSSGRVYGYTF. The CDR3 nucleotides read TGTGCCAGCAGCTCCGGAAGGGTCTATGGCTACACCTTC.

This clonotype has just a few counts. The V gene is TRBV19, the J gene TRBJ2-1; TRBD2 agrees at 14 bases. Unmatched junction bases numbered 10, after V lost 5 bases and J lost 7 bases. CDR3 length: 17 amino acids. The germline V gene encodes CDR1 LNHDA and CDR2 SQIVND (reference sequence). The CDR3 here is CASSFGTSGSLRNEQFF. CDR3 sequence (DNA): TGTGCCAGTAGTTTTGGGACTAGCGGGAGTCTGCGGAATGAGCAGTTCTTC. The full variable domain, completed using reference TRBV19 and TRBJ2-1, is DGGITQSPKYLFRKEGQNVTLSCEQNLNHDAMYWYRQDPGQGLRLIYYSQIVNDFQKGDIAEGYSVSREKKESFPLTVTSAQKNPTAFYLCASSFGTSGSLRNEQFFGPGTRLTVL.

This clonotype appeared a few times. The chain has TRBV5-5 and TRBJ2-5; the D gene is possibly TRBD1 (6 bases). The germline V and J ends were trimmed by 5 bases and 1 base, with 12 bases remaining between them. There are 14 residues in the CDR3. The germline CDR1 and CDR2 sequences are SGHKS and YYEKEE (reference sequence). Written as DNA, the CDR3 is TGTGCCAGCAGACAAACAGGGTCCCAAGAGACCCAGTACTTC. Encoded protein: CASRQTGSQETQYF.

The sample holds many counts of this clonotype. CDR3 loop: CASSRWTSGGSSYNEQFF. For the CDR3, the DNA is TGTGCCAGCAGCCGTTGGACTAGCGGGGGGAGCTCCTACAATGAGCAGTTCTTC. The gene calls are TRBV7-6 and TRBJ2-1; 14 bases fit TRBD2. The V gene end was trimmed by 5 bases and the J gene end by 0 bases; junction bases not matched to a gene: 6. Germline V gene sequence: CDR1 SGHVS, CDR2 FNYEAQ. The CDR3 consists of 18 residues.

The V call is TRBV20-1, the J call TRBJ1-5; tentatively, D is TRBD1 (5 bases). Germline CDR1 is DFQATT and CDR2 is SNEGSKA (reference sequence). The CDR3 covers 15 residues. V was clipped by 4 bases and J by 0 bases, with 13 bases between them. The CDR3 loop reads CSATRGQGSNQPQHF. The CDR3 nucleotides read TGCAGTGCTACCCGGGGCCAGGGTAGCAATCAGCCCCAGCATTTT.

This chain uses TRBV27 with TRBJ2-1; 9 bases agree with TRBD2. Unmatched junction bases numbered 4, after V lost 6 bases and J lost 4 bases. From germline, CDR1 is MNHEY and CDR2 SMNVEV (reference sequence). The CDR3 spans 14 residues. The CDR3 region has the DNA TGTGCCAGCAGCTCTAGCGGGGAATACAATGAGCAGTTCTTC. It encodes CASSSSGEYNEQFF.

This clonotype has a handful of counts. The chain has TRBV27 and TRBJ2-3, with a possible D match to TRBD2 (6 bases). The CDR3 is made up of 17 amino acids. Germline V lookup: CDR1 MNHEY, CDR2 SMNVEV (reference sequence). The V end lost 2 bases, the J end lost 4 bases, and 19 bases lay between the germline ends. CDR3 loop: CASSLRSEGMGADTQYF. The CDR3 DNA reads TGTGCCAGCAGTTTAAGGTCGGAGGGCATGGGGGCAGATACGCAGTATTTT.

The chain links TRBV2 to TRBJ2-2, with D unresolved. V lost 3 bases, J lost 3 bases, and 20 bases lay in between. CDR3 size: 18 residues. Looked up from germline, CDR1 is SNHLY and CDR2 is FYNNEI. The CDR3 region has the DNA TGTGCCAGCAGTGAGGGCTTCGGCAGATATGGTGACACCGGGGAGCTGTTTTTT. Protein product: CASSEGFGRYGDTGELFF.

V gene TRBV18 combines with J gene TRBJ2-7, with TRBD1 matching 7 bases. Trimming removed 2 bases from V and 1 base from J; junction bases left unmatched: 2. The CDR3 has 14 residues. Germline V gene sequence: CDR1 KGHSH, CDR2 LQKENI. The CDR3 protein is CASSPGDSSYEQYF. The CDR3 DNA reads TGTGCCAGCTCACCAGGGGACAGTTCCTACGAGCAGTACTTC.

This clonotype came up many times. The chain combines TRBV7-6 with TRBJ2-1, with D tentatively TRBD2 (6 bases). The CDR3 covers 15 residues. Germline CDR1 SGHVS, CDR2 FNYEAQ. V lost 5 bases to trimming and J lost 8 bases, with 19 bases between them. In nucleotides, the CDR3 is TGTGCCAGCAGCGAGGGGAGGTACAGCGTGGATGAGCAGTTCTTC. The encoded protein is CASSEGRYSVDEQFF.

This clonotype was counted a few times. V gene TRBV15 combines with J gene TRBJ2-5; 9 bases are a match to TRBD1. With 4 bases clipped from V and 4 bases from J, the junction kept 10 bases outside the gene matches. Germline lookup yields CDR1 LNHNV and CDR2 YYDKDF (reference sequence). This CDR3 is 16 amino acids long. CDR3 loop: CATSNPTGGLGETQYF. Written as DNA, the CDR3 is TGTGCCACCAGCAACCCTACAGGGGGCCTTGGAGAGACCCAGTACTTC.

This chain joins TRBV3-1 and TRBJ2-7; TRBD1 agrees at 9 bases. The CDR3 is made up of 15 amino acids. The ends lost 5 bases at V and 2 bases at J; junction bases unmatched: 7. CDR1 and CDR2 from the germline V gene are LGHDT and YNNKEL (reference sequence). The CDR3 sequence is CASSAGTGNTYEQYF. CDR3 nucleotides: TGTGCCAGCAGCGCCGGGACAGGGAACACCTACGAGCAGTACTTC.

This chain links TRBV27 with TRBJ1-3; 8 nucleotides agree with TRBD1. J lost 2 bases, V lost 9 bases, and 9 bases had no gene match. CDR3 size: 15 residues. Germline loops: CDR1 MNHEY, CDR2 SMNVEV (reference sequence). The CDR3 here is CARILGQGTGNTIYF. The CDR3 coding sequence is TGTGCCAGGATACTTGGACAGGGAACTGGAAACACCATATATTTT.